Listed below are T cell receptor beta chains from one sample, sequenced in a study of control samples from healthy donors and cancer patients. The method was immunoSEQ multiplex PCR; TCRdb's version includes in-frame clones alone and lacks a portion of them. Of about 94,000 clones listed, approximately 90% were seen once; the top ten hold about 1.3%. The specimen was blood. The origin of the receptors is a woman in her forties or fifties in good health. CDR3s include the opening cysteine and the closing phenylalanine or tryptophan. Fields, in order: J gene, clone size, D gene, CDR3 length, V gene, CDR3 protein, CDR3 DNA. The D gene is left open where the match is weak. Clone size, where shown, is once, few, many, or a class for clones that have expanded.

j_gene: TRBJ2-7
abundance: NA
d_gene: NA
len: 15
v_gene: TRBV6-5
CDR3aa: CASSYQNRQAYEQYF
CDR3nt: TGTGCCAGCAGTTACCAAAACCGACAAGCCTACGAGCAGTACTTC

j_gene: TRBJ2-7
abundance: NA
d_gene: TRBD2
len: 14
v_gene: TRBV6-2/TRBV6-3
CDR3aa: CASSYYGTSAEQYF
CDR3nt: TGTGCCAGCAGTTACTACGGGACTAGCGCTGAGCAGTACTTC

j_gene: TRBJ1-2
abundance: NA
d_gene: TRBD1
len: 15
v_gene: TRBV28
CDR3aa: CASSNPGTGFFGYTF
CDR3nt: TGTGCCAGCAGCAACCCCGGGACAGGGTTCTTTGGCTACACCTTC

j_gene: TRBJ1-4
abundance: NA
d_gene: NA
len: 15
v_gene: TRBV11-3
CDR3aa: CASSLDGRGNEKLFF
CDR3nt: TGTGCCAGCAGCTTAGATGGCAGGGGAAATGAAAAACTGTTTTTT

j_gene: TRBJ1-2
abundance: NA
d_gene: NA
len: 14
v_gene: TRBV9
CDR3aa: CASSAPQGFHGYTF
CDR3nt: TGTGCCAGCAGCGCCCCCCAGGGTTTCCATGGCTACACCTTC

j_gene: TRBJ2-2
abundance: NA
d_gene: NA
len: 14
v_gene: TRBV19
CDR3aa: CASSMGPNTGELFF
CDR3nt: TGTGCCAGTAGTATGGGACCGAACACCGGGGAGCTGTTTTTT

j_gene: TRBJ1-6
abundance: NA
d_gene: NA
len: 16
v_gene: TRBV11-2
CDR3aa: CASSSGHGRVGSPLHF
CDR3nt: TGTGCCAGCAGCTCTGGCCACGGCAGGGTGGGTTCACCCCTCCACTTT

j_gene: TRBJ2-7
abundance: NA
d_gene: NA
len: 12
v_gene: TRBV29-1
CDR3aa: CSALTVLGEQYF
CDR3nt: TGCAGCGCCCTCACCGTTCTGGGCGAGCAGTACTTC

j_gene: TRBJ2-3
abundance: NA
d_gene: NA
len: 14
v_gene: TRBV7-9
CDR3aa: CASSRTQSTDTQYF
CDR3nt: TGTGCCAGCAGCCGAACACAAAGCACAGATACGCAGTATTTT

j_gene: TRBJ1-1
abundance: NA
d_gene: NA
len: 13
v_gene: TRBV7-9
CDR3aa: CASSLVGDTEAFF
CDR3nt: TGTGCCAGCAGCTTAGTGGGGGACACTGAAGCTTTCTTT

j_gene: TRBJ1-1
abundance: NA
d_gene: TRBD1
len: 14
v_gene: TRBV11-1
CDR3aa: CASSRRQGKTEAFF
CDR3nt: TGTGCCAGCAGCAGACGACAGGGAAAGACTGAAGCTTTCTTT

j_gene: TRBJ1-5
abundance: NA
d_gene: NA
len: 13
v_gene: TRBV19
CDR3aa: CASSSSANQPQHF
CDR3nt: TGTGCCAGTAGTAGTTCGGCAAATCAGCCCCAGCATTTT

j_gene: TRBJ1-1
abundance: NA
d_gene: NA
len: 14
v_gene: TRBV6-2/TRBV6-3
CDR3aa: CASSYSPGVTEAFF
CDR3nt: TGTGCCAGCAGTTACTCGCCAGGGGTCACTGAAGCTTTCTTT

j_gene: TRBJ1-1
abundance: NA
d_gene: NA
len: 13
v_gene: TRBV4-2
CDR3aa: CASSLGRNTEAFF
CDR3nt: TGTGCCAGCAGCCTTGGACGGAACACTGAAGCTTTCTTT

j_gene: TRBJ1-1
abundance: few
d_gene: TRBD1
len: 15
v_gene: TRBV19
CDR3aa: CASSARWTGNTEAFF
CDR3nt: TGTGCCAGTAGTGCTCGTTGGACAGGGAACACTGAAGCTTTCTTT

j_gene: TRBJ2-2
abundance: once
d_gene: NA
len: 14
v_gene: TRBV19
CDR3aa: CASSIGGRAGELFF
CDR3nt: TGTGCCAGTAGTATAGGGGGCAGGGCCGGGGAGCTGTTTTTT

j_gene: TRBJ1-1
abundance: NA
d_gene: NA
len: 13
v_gene: TRBV25-1
CDR3aa: CASSGKWNTEAFF
CDR3nt: TGTGCCAGCAGTGGTAAGTGGAACACTGAAGCTTTCTTT

j_gene: TRBJ2-7
abundance: NA
d_gene: NA
len: 14
v_gene: TRBV18
CDR3aa: CASSPLVFPYEQYF
CDR3nt: TGTGCCAGCTCACCGTTGGTCTTTCCCTACGAGCAGTACTTC

j_gene: TRBJ1-5
abundance: NA
d_gene: NA
len: 13
v_gene: TRBV12-3/TRBV12-4
CDR3aa: CASSLGSNQPQHF
CDR3nt: TGTGCCAGCAGTTTGGGTAGCAATCAGCCCCAGCATTTT

j_gene: TRBJ2-5
abundance: NA
d_gene: TRBD1
len: 15
v_gene: TRBV5-1
CDR3aa: CASVRGLGSSGTQYF
CDR3nt: TGCGCCAGCGTGAGGGGGCTTGGAAGTTCGGGGACCCAGTACTTC

j_gene: TRBJ2-2
abundance: NA
d_gene: NA
len: 17
v_gene: TRBV5-1
CDR3aa: CASSLETVYLNTGELFF
CDR3nt: TGCGCCAGCAGCTTGGAAACAGTATATCTTAACACCGGGGAGCTGTTTTTT

j_gene: TRBJ2-2
abundance: NA
d_gene: TRBD2
len: 15
v_gene: TRBV7-3
CDR3aa: CASSVLAGDTGELFF
CDR3nt: TGTGCCAGCAGCGTACTAGCGGGAGATACCGGGGAGCTGTTTTTT

j_gene: TRBJ1-5
abundance: NA
d_gene: NA
len: 16
v_gene: TRBV10-1
CDR3aa: CASSIFCRTLNQPQHF
CDR3nt: TGCGCCAGCAGCATTTTTTGCAGGACCCTCAATCAGCCCCAGCATTTT

j_gene: TRBJ1-1
abundance: NA
d_gene: NA
len: 13
v_gene: TRBV2
CDR3aa: CASSAGLNTEAFF
CDR3nt: TGTGCCAGCAGTGCCGGGTTGAACACTGAAGCTTTCTTT

j_gene: TRBJ2-7
abundance: NA
d_gene: NA
len: 11
v_gene: TRBV4-3
CDR3aa: CASSREGTQYF
CDR3nt: TGCGCCAGCAGCCGGGAGGGGACACAGTACTTC

j_gene: TRBJ1-5
abundance: NA
d_gene: NA
len: 13
v_gene: TRBV19
CDR3aa: CASRTAAVSAQHF
CDR3nt: TGTGCCAGTAGGACTGCGGCGGTTTCAGCCCAGCATTTT

j_gene: TRBJ1-5
abundance: few
d_gene: NA
len: 16
v_gene: TRBV7-8
CDR3aa: CASSLGGLLSNQPQHF
CDR3nt: TGTGCCAGCAGCCTGGGGGGGCTTCTTAGCAATCAGCCCCAGCATTTT

j_gene: TRBJ1-1
abundance: NA
d_gene: NA
len: 14
v_gene: TRBV6-5
CDR3aa: CASRRTGMNTEAFF
CDR3nt: TGTGCCAGCAGACGGACGGGAATGAACACTGAAGCTTTCTTT

j_gene: TRBJ2-7
abundance: NA
d_gene: NA
len: 13
v_gene: TRBV18
CDR3aa: CASSPPVGHEQYF
CDR3nt: TGTGCCAGCTCACCACCGGTAGGGCACGAGCAGTACTTC

j_gene: TRBJ1-1
abundance: few
d_gene: NA
len: 13
v_gene: TRBV29-1
CDR3aa: CSVSRNWNTEAFF
CDR3nt: TGCAGCGTCTCAAGGAACTGGAACACTGAAGCTTTCTTT

j_gene: TRBJ2-6
abundance: NA
d_gene: TRBD2
len: 18
v_gene: TRBV7-2
CDR3aa: CASSLVGLAGVGANVLTF
CDR3nt: TGTGCCAGCAGCTTAGTGGGACTAGCGGGGGTTGGGGCCAACGTCCTGACTTTC

j_gene: TRBJ1-5
abundance: few
d_gene: NA
len: 13
v_gene: TRBV28
CDR3aa: CASSLQRNQPQHF
CDR3nt: TGTGCCAGCAGCCTACAGCGAAATCAGCCCCAGCATTTT

j_gene: TRBJ1-3
abundance: NA
d_gene: TRBD1
len: 16
v_gene: TRBV5-1
CDR3aa: CASSLVGGIAGNTIYF
CDR3nt: TGCGCCAGCAGCTTGGTAGGGGGCATAGCGGGAAACACCATATATTTT

j_gene: TRBJ1-2
abundance: NA
d_gene: NA
len: 16
v_gene: TRBV27
CDR3aa: CASSLSPTSPGYGYTF
CDR3nt: TGTGCCAGCAGTTTATCCCCAACAAGCCCGGGCTATGGCTACACCTTC

j_gene: TRBJ1-1
abundance: once
d_gene: NA
len: 14
v_gene: TRBV6-4
CDR3aa: CASSDSLFNTEAFF
CDR3nt: TGTGCCAGCAGTGACTCTCTCTTCAACACTGAAGCTTTCTTT

j_gene: TRBJ2-7
abundance: NA
d_gene: TRBD2
len: 15
v_gene: TRBV2
CDR3aa: CASRASGLRAVEQYF
CDR3nt: TGTGCCAGCAGAGCTAGCGGGCTACGGGCAGTTGAGCAGTACTTC

j_gene: TRBJ2-5
abundance: NA
d_gene: NA
len: 13
v_gene: TRBV12-3/TRBV12-4
CDR3aa: CASSLFAKETQYF
CDR3nt: TGTGCCAGCAGTTTATTCGCGAAAGAGACCCAGTACTTC

j_gene: TRBJ2-3
abundance: NA
d_gene: TRBD2
len: 18
v_gene: TRBV19
CDR3aa: CASSRTSGGSGGTDTQYF
CDR3nt: TGTGCCAGTAGTCGGACTAGCGGGGGGTCCGGGGGCACAGATACGCAGTATTTT

j_gene: TRBJ1-3
abundance: NA
d_gene: NA
len: 16
v_gene: TRBV11-1
CDR3aa: CASSVRQAHSGNTIYF
CDR3nt: TGTGCCAGCAGCGTAAGACAGGCCCACTCTGGAAACACCATATATTTT

j_gene: TRBJ2-6
abundance: few
d_gene: TRBD1
len: 18
v_gene: TRBV18
CDR3aa: CASSLNRGASTGANVLTF
CDR3nt: TGTGCCAGCTCACTGAACAGGGGTGCTTCAACCGGGGCCAACGTCCTGACTTTC

j_gene: TRBJ1-2
abundance: NA
d_gene: TRBD1
len: 17
v_gene: TRBV3-1/TRBV3-2
CDR3aa: CASSQAPGQGASYGYTF
CDR3nt: TGTGCCAGCAGCCAGGCACCGGGACAGGGGGCGTCCTATGGCTACACCTTC

j_gene: TRBJ2-7
abundance: NA
d_gene: NA
len: 18
v_gene: TRBV21-1
CDR3aa: CASRKRGTSGGPRCEQYF
CDR3nt: TGTGCCAGCAGAAAAAGGGGAACTAGCGGGGGGCCACGCTGCGAGCAGTACTTC

j_gene: TRBJ2-6
abundance: NA
d_gene: NA
len: 13
v_gene: TRBV10-3
CDR3aa: CAIGLSGANVLTF
CDR3nt: TGTGCCATAGGTCTCTCTGGGGCCAACGTCCTGACTTTC

j_gene: TRBJ1-2
abundance: NA
d_gene: NA
len: 14
v_gene: TRBV5-5
CDR3aa: CASSLGPENYGYTF
CDR3nt: TGTGCCAGCAGCTTGGGGCCCGAGAACTATGGCTACACCTTC

j_gene: TRBJ2-3
abundance: NA
d_gene: TRBD2
len: 16
v_gene: TRBV7-3
CDR3aa: CASSSGLAGITDTQYF
CDR3nt: TGTGCCAGCAGCTCAGGACTAGCTGGGATCACAGATACGCAGTATTTT

j_gene: TRBJ1-4
abundance: NA
d_gene: NA
len: 15
v_gene: TRBV15
CDR3aa: CATSRDRQDNEKLFF
CDR3nt: TGTGCCACCAGCAGAGATAGACAGGATAATGAAAAACTGTTTTTT

j_gene: TRBJ1-1
abundance: once
d_gene: NA
len: 13
v_gene: TRBV2
CDR3aa: CASRLDSNTEAFF
CDR3nt: TGTGCCAGCAGATTAGACAGTAACACTGAAGCTTTCTTT

j_gene: TRBJ1-1
abundance: NA
d_gene: NA
len: 12
v_gene: TRBV6-6
CDR3aa: CASRVEAAEAFF
CDR3nt: TGTGCCAGCAGAGTCGAGGCAGCTGAAGCTTTCTTT

j_gene: TRBJ2-5
abundance: NA
d_gene: NA
len: 15
v_gene: TRBV6-5
CDR3aa: CASRGFEFSQETQYF
CDR3nt: TGTGCCAGCAGAGGATTTGAGTTTAGCCAAGAGACCCAGTACTTC

j_gene: TRBJ2-5
abundance: NA
d_gene: NA
len: 14
v_gene: TRBV6-2/TRBV6-3
CDR3aa: CASSPGLPGETQYF
CDR3nt: TGTGCCAGCAGTCCCGGACTCCCGGGAGAGACCCAGTACTTC